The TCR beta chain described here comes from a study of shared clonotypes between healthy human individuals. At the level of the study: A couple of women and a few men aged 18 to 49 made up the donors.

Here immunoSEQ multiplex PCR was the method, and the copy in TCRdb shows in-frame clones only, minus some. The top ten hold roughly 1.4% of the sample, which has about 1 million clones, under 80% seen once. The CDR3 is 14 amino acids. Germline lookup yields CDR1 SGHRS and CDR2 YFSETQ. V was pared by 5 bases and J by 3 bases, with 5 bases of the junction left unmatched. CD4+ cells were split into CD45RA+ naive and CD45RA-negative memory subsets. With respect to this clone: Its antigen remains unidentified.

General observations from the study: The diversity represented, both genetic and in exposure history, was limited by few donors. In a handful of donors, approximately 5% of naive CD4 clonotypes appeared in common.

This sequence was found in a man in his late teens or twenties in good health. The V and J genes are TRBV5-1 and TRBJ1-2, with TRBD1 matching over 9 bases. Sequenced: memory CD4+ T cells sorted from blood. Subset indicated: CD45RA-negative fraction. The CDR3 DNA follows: TGCGCCAGCAGTGGGACAGGGCGAGACTATGGCTACACCTTC. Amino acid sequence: CASSGTGRDYGYTF.